This is a list of T cell receptor beta chains from one sample in a study of blood T cell repertoires in COVID-19. Sequenced by immunoSEQ multiplex PCR; TCRdb stores in-frame clones only, minus some. The sample lists roughly 250,000 clones, 86% seen once, with about 3.5% in the top ten. The specimen was PBMCs or T cells enriched from blood (not recorded which). These receptors were taken from a woman between 40 and 50 years old with acute COVID-19. Each CDR3 is given with its conserved first and last residue. The D gene is left open where the match is weak. Some rows mark clone size as missing; the rest say once, few, many or name a class of expanded clone.

j_call v_call d_call clone_size cdr3_nt cdr3_aa
TRBJ2-1 TRBV11-3 TRBD1 . TGTGCCAGCAGCTTAGAGGACAGGGGAAACTATGAGCAGTTCTTC CASSLEDRGNYEQFF
TRBJ2-2 TRBV7-3 . . TGTGCCAGCAGCCCAATAAGCGGAAGGCTGGCGAACACCGGGGAGCTGTTTTTT CASSPISGRLANTGELFF
TRBJ2-3 TRBV19 TRBD2 . TGTGCCAGTGCGACTAGCGGGAGGGTTCGAGATACGCAGTATTTT CASATSGRVRDTQYF
TRBJ2-4 TRBV3-1/TRBV3-2 TRBD1 . TGTGCCAGCAGCCAAGAACAGGGGAGAAACATTCAGTACTTC CASSQEQGRNIQYF
TRBJ2-3 TRBV9 TRBD2 once TGTGCCAGCAGTGGGACTAGCGGGAGTCCGGATACGCAGTATTTT CASSGTSGSPDTQYF
TRBJ2-7 TRBV27 TRBD2 . TGTGCCAGCAGTCCGGGACTAGCGAACTACGAGCAGTACTTC CASSPGLANYEQYF
TRBJ2-5 TRBV11-3 TRBD2 . TGTGCCAGCAGCTCGGGACTAGCAGTCCAAGAGACCCAGTACTTC CASSSGLAVQETQYF
TRBJ2-1 TRBV27 TRBD1 . TGTGCCAGCAGTTTACCTCCGGGACAGGGCGACAATGAGCAGTTCTTC CASSLPPGQGDNEQFF
TRBJ2-3 TRBV2 TRBD2 once TGTGCCAGCAGGGGGACTAGCGGGAGTCAAAATACGCAGTATTTT CASRGTSGSQNTQYF
TRBJ2-3 TRBV5-4 . . TGTGCCAGCAGCTTGGAGCCCACAGATACGCAGTATTTT CASSLEPTDTQYF
TRBJ2-7 TRBV5-4 TRBD2 few TGTGCCAGCAGCTTGGAGACTAGCTGGGGTCCCGAGCAGTACTTC CASSLETSWGPEQYF
TRBJ1-2 TRBV6-2/TRBV6-3 . . TGTGCCAGCAGTTACCCCGAAGGGGCAGGGAACTATGGCTACACCTTC CASSYPEGAGNYGYTF
TRBJ2-1 TRBV6-2/TRBV6-3 . . TGTGCCAGCAGTCCCCAGGGGTATGGTACTGAGCAGTTCTTC CASSPQGYGTEQFF
TRBJ2-3 TRBV12-3/TRBV12-4 . . TGTGCCAGCAGCCTGACAGGAGAACAGTATTTT CASSLTGEQYF
TRBJ1-2 TRBV4-1 . . TGCGCCAGCAGCCAAGATCAGATTAACTATGGCTACACCTTC CASSQDQINYGYTF
TRBJ1-1 TRBV2 . . TGTGCCAGCAGACTATTACAGGGATTTAACACTGAAGCTTTCTTT CASRLLQGFNTEAFF
TRBJ2-1 TRBV11-2 . once TGTGCCAGCAGCTTGTCGAACATGGGCAGGATGGTCGACAATGAGCAGTTCTTC CASSLSNMGRMVDNEQFF
TRBJ1-5 TRBV7-8 . once TGTGCCAGCAGCTCATTCCGGACACCCCCAGAAGGAGCCCAGCATTTT CASSSFRTPPEGAQHF
TRBJ2-5 TRBV29-1 . once TGCAGCGTTGAGGGGGGGTACTTC CSVEGGYF
TRBJ2-7 TRBV19 TRBD1 once TGTGCCAGTAGTATGACAGGGGGCGAGCAGTACTTC CASSMTGGEQYF
TRBJ2-2 TRBV9 TRBD1 . TGTGCCAGCGGGAATGGACAGGGGGACACCGGGGAGCTGTTTTTT CASGNGQGDTGELFF
TRBJ1-4 TRBV9 TRBD1 . TGTGCCAGCAGTGCCGGGGACAGGGGGCTTGAAAAACTGTTTTTT CASSAGDRGLEKLFF
TRBJ2-7 TRBV12-3/TRBV12-4 . once TGTGCCAGCAGTTCAGGGGTCGAGCAGTACTTC CASSSGVEQYF
TRBJ1-4 TRBV7-5 . . TGTGTCAGAAGCGACGCAGACAGGGGGTATGTTAATGAAAAACTGTTTTTT CVRSDADRGYVNEKLFF
TRBJ2-1 TRBV29-1 . . TGCAGCGTTGATAGCCTTTTCAAGCTGAAGTACAATGAGCAGTTCTTC CSVDSLFKLKYNEQFF
TRBJ2-7 TRBV2 TRBD2 . TGTGCCAGCAGTGGGTCGGCGGGAGCATACGAGCAGTACTTC CASSGSAGAYEQYF
TRBJ2-7 TRBV14 TRBD1 . TGTGCCAGCAGCCAACTCTTGCAGGGGGCCGAGCAGTACTTC CASSQLLQGAEQYF
TRBJ2-6 TRBV24-1 . few TGTGCCACCAGTGATACGGGGTCTGGGGCCAACGTCCTGACTTTC CATSDTGSGANVLTF
TRBJ1-1 TRBV21-1 . . TGTGCCAGCAGCAAAGAAGGGGGGGCAGACCGCGATGGCACTGAAGCTTTCTTT CASSKEGGADRDGTEAFF
TRBJ2-5 TRBV5-1 . . TGCGCCAGCAGCTTAGGACAGATGGAAGAGACCCAGTACTTC CASSLGQMEETQYF
TRBJ1-5 TRBV19 . . TGTGCCAGTAGCCGGACAGTTAGCAATCAGCCCCAGCATTTT CASSRTVSNQPQHF
TRBJ1-5 TRBV2 . . TGTGCCAGCACCGCGGAGAGCAATCAGCCCCAGCATTTT CASTAESNQPQHF
TRBJ2-2 TRBV11-2 TRBD1 . TGTGCCAGCAGCGGGCGGACAGGGGGCGTTTTTTCTTCTGCCGGGGAGCTGTTTTTT CASSGRTGGVFSSAGELFF
TRBJ1-1 TRBV30 . few TGTGCCTGGAGTAAAGGTGGGAGCGTCACTGAAGCTTTCTTT CAWSKGGSVTEAFF
TRBJ2-2 TRBV11-3 . . TGTGCCAGCAGCTTAGATTGGGGGAGGCCCGGGGAGCTGTTTTTT CASSLDWGRPGELFF
TRBJ2-7 TRBV7-6 . . TGTGCCAGCAGCTTAGCGCAGGACTACGAGCAGTACTTC CASSLAQDYEQYF
TRBJ2-2 TRBV6-2/TRBV6-3 TRBD2 . TGTGCCAGCAGTCGACGAATAGCGGGGAACACCGGGGAGCTGTTTTTT CASSRRIAGNTGELFF
TRBJ2-3 TRBV5-4 TRBD2 . TGTGCCAGCAGCGTACCCAGGGGGGGGACTAGCGGATACACAGATACGCAGTATTTT CASSVPRGGTSGYTDTQYF
TRBJ2-1 TRBV29-1 . . TGCAGCGTTGAGTTGGGAGCATGGAGCTCCTACAATGAGCAGTTCTTC CSVELGAWSSYNEQFF
TRBJ1-4 TRBV6-5 TRBD1 . TGTGCCAGCAGTAAGGACAGGGCTCGAGTTGAAAAACTGTTTTTT CASSKDRARVEKLFF
TRBJ2-1 TRBV5-5 . . TGTGCCTCCTCGAGGGGGAATGAGCAGTTCTTC CASSRGNEQFF
TRBJ2-7 TRBV12-3/TRBV12-4 . . TGTGCCAGCAGTTCAGGCTTGATCGAGCAGTACTTC CASSSGLIEQYF
TRBJ2-3 TRBV7-9 TRBD2 . TGTGCCAGCAGCTTGACTAGCGGCACAGATACGCAGTATTTT CASSLTSGTDTQYF
TRBJ2-5 TRBV24-1 . few TGTGCCACCAGTGAACCGACTGAAGAGGAGACCCAGTACTTC CATSEPTEEETQYF